Following are 26 T cell receptor beta chains from one sample sequenced in a study of response to subunit inactivated influenza vaccine. TCRdb recomputed calls from the RT-PCR reads with MiXCR, one row per CDR3 protein. Of 530,000 or so distinct CDR3 sequences in the sample, 25% are singletons; the top ten hold approximately 2%. The material sequenced was CD4+ T cells sorted from PBMCs, taken around 5 days after vaccination. The receptors shown here come from a man aged 50 or older who received an inactivated influenza vaccine.

The sample holds a few counts of this clonotype. This chain links TRBV20-1 with TRBJ2-5; 14 positions match TRBD2. This CDR3 contains 18 residues. V lost 2 bases and J lost 2; bases outside the gene matches: 10. Germline-derived CDR1 and CDR2 are DFQATT and SNEGSKA (reference sequence). CDR3 sequence reads: CSARSPGLAGVGQETQYF. In DNA, the CDR3 is TGCAGTGCTAGATCACCGGGACTAGCGGGAGTGGGGCAAGAGACCCAGTACTTC.

This clonotype was seen at least ten times. The chain couples TRBV7-9 to TRBJ2-5; 9 bases map to TRBD1. The CDR3 loop spans 14 amino acids. The germline V gene encodes CDR1 SEHNR and CDR2 FQNEAQ (reference sequence). V shed 5 bases and J 5 bases; nucleotides not matched to a gene: 6. The CDR3, as DNA: TGTGCCAGCAGCGTAACAGGGGGCAGGGAGACCCAGTACTTC. Translation: CASSVTGGRETQYF.

This clonotype was recorded many times. The chain is built from TRBV6-1 and TRBJ2-7; 13 nucleotides agree with TRBD2. Germline trimming cut 6 bases from V and 1 base from J; bases unmatched to any gene: 9. CDR1 MNHNS and CDR2 SASEGT come from the germline V gene. There are 17 residues in the CDR3. In DNA form, the CDR3 reads TGTGCCAGCAGGCAACTAGCGGGAGGGCCCGGTTCCTACGAGCAGTACTTC. It codes for CASRQLAGGPGSYEQYF.

The rearrangement joins TRBV18 to TRBJ2-2; D is possibly TRBD2 (5 bases). This CDR3 is 15 amino acids long. The V gene's germline CDR1 is KGHSH and CDR2 LQKENI. Trimming removed 1 base from V and 7 bases from J, with 13 bases in between. CDR3 nucleotides: TGTGCCAGCTCACCACGATCCGGGGTAAACGGGGAGCTGTTTTTT. It translates to CASSPRSGVNGELFF.

The chain employs TRBV5-1 and TRBJ1-4; no definite D call. This CDR3 is 15 amino acids long. V was clipped by 6 bases and J by 8 bases, with 20 bases between them. Germline lookup yields CDR1 SGHRS and CDR2 YFSETQ. DNA of the CDR3: TGCGCCAGCAAGGTAGACGCGACCGGATTAGAAAAACTGTTTTTT. Protein: CASKVDATGLEKLFF.

This clonotype was counted between two and nine times. The rearrangement joins TRBV28 to TRBJ1-5, with D tentatively TRBD1 (5 bases). Germline CDR1 is MDHEN and CDR2 is SYDVKM. The ends were cut back, 6 bases at V and 1 base at J, with 10 bases in the middle. This CDR3 is built from 14 residues. Here the CDR3 reads CASSTGTSNQPQHF. The CDR3 region has the DNA TGTGCCAGCAGCACCGGGACGAGCAATCAGCCCCAGCATTTT.

This clonotype was observed a handful of times. V usage is TRBV7-2 and J usage is TRBJ1-2, with a possible D match to TRBD1 (5 bases). V was pared by 7 bases and J by 6 bases, with 21 bases between. This CDR3 region has 15 residues. Germline V gives CDR1 SGHTA, CDR2 FQGNSA. The CDR3: CASILTVGLLDGYTF. Written as DNA, the CDR3 is TGTGCCAGCATCCTCACAGTGGGACTCTTGGATGGCTACACCTTC.

Here the CDR3 reads CASSLLEGNEQFF. The CDR3, as DNA: TGTGCCAGCAGCCTCCTCGAGGGCAATGAGCAGTTCTTC. The chain joins TRBV6-4 to TRBJ2-1, with a tentative D call TRBD2 (5 bases). Germline CDR1 is MRHNA and CDR2 is SNTAGT. V was pared by 6 bases and J by 6 bases, with 12 bases between. The CDR3 runs to 13 residues.

CDR3 protein: CASSSWSAAEQFF. DNA for the CDR3: TGTGCCAGCAGTTCTTGGTCGGCTGCTGAGCAGTTCTTC. The rearrangement joins TRBV28 to TRBJ2-1; D uncertain. The ends were cut back, 4 bases at V and 9 bases at J, with 13 bases in the middle. Per germline, CDR1 MDHEN and CDR2 SYDVKM. The CDR3 is 13 amino acids.

This clonotype came up a few times. V usage is TRBV19 and J usage is TRBJ2-5, with 7 bases identical to TRBD1. V was clipped by 6 bases and J by 4 bases; unmatched bases: 11. Germline V gives CDR1 LNHDA, CDR2 SQIVND (reference sequence). This CDR3 is 15 amino acids long. CDR3 coding DNA: TGTGCCAGTAGACGAAACAGGGGAAGAGGAGAGACCCAGTACTTC. Its translation is CASRRNRGRGETQYF.

V and J are TRBV28 and TRBJ2-7, with D hard to call. The germline CDR1 and CDR2 sequences are MDHEN and SYDVKM. Deletions cut 7 bases from V and 2 bases from J, with 15 bases between. The CDR3 is 14 amino acids. The CDR3 is CASTDPGSAYEQYF. In DNA form, the CDR3 reads TGTGCCAGCACTGATCCGGGTTCCGCCTACGAGCAGTACTTC.

The chain combines TRBV6-5 with TRBJ2-5; D unresolved. The germline CDR1 and CDR2 sequences are MNHEY and SVGAGI. With 1 base removed from V and 2 bases from J, the gap between germline ends came to 17 bases. The CDR3 contains 17 residues. This chain's CDR3 is CASSYFLLARRQETQYF. DNA of the CDR3: TGTGCCAGCAGTTACTTTTTGTTGGCCAGGCGACAAGAGACCCAGTACTTC.

About this clonotype itself: Germline is not matched at one junction end, which may reflect a read error. The rearrangement uses TRBV20-1 and TRBJ2-3; 8 nucleotides match TRBD2. CDR1 and CDR2 (germline): DFQATT, SNEGSKA (reference sequence). This CDR3 is built from 16 residues. DNA of the CDR3: TGCAGTGCGCCCCCCGCCAGAGCGGGGGCCACATATACGCAGTATTTT. This sequence encodes CSAPPARAGATYTQYF.

The rearrangement links TRBV20-1 to TRBJ1-1, with TRBD1 matching over 7 bases. The trim removed 4 bases at V and 2 bases at J, leaving 4 bases unmatched. CDR1 DFQATT and CDR2 SNEGSKA come from the germline V gene (reference sequence). This CDR3 has 13 residues. CDR3 coding DNA: TGCAGTGCTAACGACAGGGAAAACACTGAAGCTTTCTTT. As protein: CSANDRENTEAFF.

This clonotype was counted only a few times. The chain uses TRBV25-1 and TRBJ2-5; D perhaps matches TRBD1 (5 bases). The CDR3 runs 14 residues. V was shortened by 1 base and J by 4 bases, with 10 bases between the two germline ends. Germline CDR1 and CDR2: MGHDK and SYGVNS. The CDR3 loop is CASSESGRAETQYF. The CDR3 DNA reads TGTGCCAGCAGTGAATCCGGCAGGGCAGAGACCCAGTACTTC.

This rearrangement joins TRBV20-1 to TRBJ1-4; D is unresolved. Germline CDR1 and CDR2: DFQATT and SNEGSKA (reference sequence). The CDR3 sequence is 12 residues long. V was trimmed by 4 bases and J by 3 bases, leaving 6 bases between them. Here the CDR3 reads CSATASNEKLFF. In DNA form, the CDR3 reads TGCAGTGCTACGGCCTCTAATGAAAAACTGTTTTTT.

J is TRBJ1-4 and V is TRBV12-3 or TRBV12-4; no firm D call. V was cut by 6 bases and J by 7 bases, with 15 bases left in between. This CDR3 is 14 amino acids long. CDR3 sequence (DNA): TGTGCCAGCAGGAGACCGGGAGGTAGTGAAAAACTGTTTTTT. Translated: CASRRPGGSEKLFF.

Points on this clonotype: At one of its ends the junction is not consistent with the germline gene, which may arise from a read error. The chain has TRBV6-1 and TRBJ2-3; 7 nucleotides align to TRBD1. Germline V CDR1 and CDR2: MNHNS, SASEGT. There are 13 residues in the CDR3. DNA for the CDR3: TGTGCCAGCGTGGCTCCCGGGACAGATGCGCAGTATTTT. Its translation is CASVAPGTDAQYF.

The chain uses TRBV28 and TRBJ1-6, with D hard to call. The V end lost 7 bases, the J end lost 7 bases, and 14 bases lay between the germline ends. CDR3 size: 14 residues. Germline V gives CDR1 MDHEN, CDR2 SYDVKM. CDR3 in DNA: TGTGCCAGCACGGGATTGCGGAACAATTCACCCCTCCACTTT. It encodes CASTGLRNNSPLHF.

This sequence joins TRBV28 and TRBJ2-3, with D maybe TRBD1 (5 bases). The CDR3 contains 13 residues. Germline V lookup: CDR1 MDHEN, CDR2 SYDVKM. V lost 6 bases and J 5 bases, leaving 12 bases between the germline ends. The CDR3 here is CASRGGAEDTQYF. In DNA form, the CDR3 reads TGTGCCAGCAGGGGTGGGGCTGAAGATACGCAGTATTTT. Looking up the rest from reference TRBV28 and TRBJ2-3 gives the full variable domain: DVKVTQSSRYLVKRTGEKVFLECVQDMDHENMFWYRQDPGLGLRLIYFSYDVKMKEKGDIPEGYSVSREKKERFSLILESASTNQTSMYLCASRGGAEDTQYFGPGTRLTVL.

The rearrangement joins TRBV11-2 to TRBJ1-5; maybe TRBD1 (5 bases). The V end was cut by 1 base, the J end by 5 bases, with 15 bases between. Per germline, CDR1 SGHAT and CDR2 FQNNGV. The CDR3 is made up of 16 amino acids. CDR3 DNA sequence: TGTGCCAGCAGCTTAGGCCCGGTAAGGGACTATCAGCCCCAGCATTTT. This codes for CASSLGPVRDYQPQHF.

This clonotype came up a few times. The gene calls are TRBV10-3 and TRBJ2-1; D remains ambiguous. V lost 0 bases, J lost 3 bases, and 9 bases lay in between. CDR3 size: 15 residues. Germline CDR1 and CDR2: ENHRY and SYGVKD. CDR3 nucleotide sequence: TGTGCCATCAGTGAGTCGTTTGAGGTCTACAATGAGCAGTTCTTC. This sequence encodes CAISESFEVYNEQFF.

This chain uses TRBV12-3 or TRBV12-4 with TRBJ1-6, with a possible D match to TRBD1 (6 bases). V was clipped by 5 bases and J by 7 bases, with 12 bases between them. The CDR3 has 14 residues. The CDR3 region is CASSTGQMNSPLHF. The CDR3, as DNA: TGTGCCAGCAGTACCGGACAGATGAATTCACCCCTCCACTTT.

This rearrangement joins TRBV6-2 or TRBV6-3 to TRBJ1-6, with D maybe TRBD1 (6 bases). The CDR3 length is 14 residues. Germline loops: CDR1 MNHEY, CDR2 SVGEGT. Trimming cost V 2 bases and J 9 bases, with 11 bases left between them. The CDR3 nucleotides read TGTGCCAGCAGTTACCGCAGAGGGGGTTCACCCCTCCACTTT. It encodes CASSYRRGGSPLHF.

V is TRBV29-1 and J is TRBJ2-7; 7 nucleotides match TRBD1. The V gene's germline CDR1 is SQVTM and CDR2 ANQGSEA. The V gene end was trimmed by 6 bases and the J gene end by 1 base; junction bases not matched to a gene: 9. The CDR3 extends over 14 amino acids. The CDR3, as DNA: TGCAGCGTCGCCAGCAGGGGGAAATCCTACGAGCAGTACTTC. It codes for CSVASRGKSYEQYF.

The rearrangement joins TRBV12-3 or TRBV12-4 to TRBJ2-5, with TRBD1 as a possible D gene (6 bases). The CDR3 consists of 15 residues. The germline V and J ends were trimmed by 5 bases and 5 bases, with 18 bases remaining between them. CDR3 coding DNA: TGTGCCAGCAGTCGCAACCAGGGGTTCGGGGAGACCCAGTACTTC. Its translation: CASSRNQGFGETQYF.